Reported below is one TCR beta chain. Its antigen is not known. The sample contains more than one DNA sequence encoding this CDR3. The data were taken from a study of cytomegalovirus exposure and HLA in healthy donors. PCR amplification relied on 60 Vbeta primers (plus 13 Jbeta primers). Generated by immunoSEQ multiplex PCR, the TCRdb table keeps only in-frame clones and is missing some. Of 140,000 to 150,000 clones listed, 79% are singletons. The CDR3 is 15 amino acids. CDR1 is PRHDT, CDR2 FYEKMQ, per germline (reference sequence). V shed 5 bases, J shed 5 bases, and the junction held 11 bases outside the gene matches. General study results and limits: Immune exposure was documented only through CMV serostatus.

The sample consisted of PBMCs. The clonotype was recovered from a woman between 40 and 50 years old in good health and CMV-seropositive. The chain has TRBV13 and TRBJ2-7, with 8 bases that match TRBD1. The CDR3 loop is CASSLPRQGFHEQYF. CDR3 nucleotides: TGTGCCAGCAGCCTCCCACGACAGGGGTTCCACGAGCAGTACTTC.